A selection of T cell receptor beta chains follows, all from one sample in a study of T cells expressing NK-cell markers. Each CDR3 protein gets one entry in TCRdb, which reprocessed the 5' RACE reads and gives no DNA. The specimen's table records under 500,000 distinct CDR3 sequences. Sample: blood T cells: a sorted CD56 or NKG2C T cell subset, CD4+ or CD8+ T cells, or bulk PBMC T cells (not recorded which). These receptors came from a woman between 18 and 75 years old in good health. Both conserved end residues are part of each CDR3.

V gene	J gene	CDR3 length	CDR3 protein
TRBV7-2	TRBJ2-5	14	CASSLRRSEETQYF
TRBV5-5	TRBJ2-1	15	CASSPRPNSYNEQFF
TRBV20-1	TRBJ2-2	14	CSAPGGYDTGELFF
TRBV28	TRBJ1-1	16	CASSSYRPGRRTEAFF
TRBV29-1	TRBJ1-4	14	CSVEVAGEYEKLFF
TRBV20-1	TRBJ2-1	19	CSARVGRLAGRSSYNEQFF
TRBV7-3	TRBJ1-1	15	CASSLIRGKNTEAFF
TRBV27	TRBJ2-7	16	CASSLITGTSGREQYF
TRBV5-5	TRBJ2-3	17	CASSLDPRPTTTTAQYF
TRBV7-2	TRBJ2-3	15	CASSYDLWGTDTQYF
TRBV7-2	TRBJ1-2	13	CASSVNPGPGYTF
TRBV15	TRBJ1-1	14	CATSRDNSNTEAFF
TRBV7-9	TRBJ2-3	17	CASSLIERERSTDTQYF
TRBV5-8	TRBJ2-1	15	CARSVGTSGRNEQFF
TRBV5-4	TRBJ2-7	17	CASSPTDGSRASYEQYF
TRBV21-1	TRBJ2-5	14	CASNGDREEETQYF
TRBV28	TRBJ2-4	15	CASTKIGVSKNIQYF
TRBV7-2	TRBJ2-7	15	CASSQAHSGPYEQYF
TRBV5-4	TRBJ2-1	15	CASSFQGAPGNEQFF
TRBV9	TRBJ2-2	16	CASSVVGETVTGELFF
TRBV6-1	TRBJ2-1	14	CASSRDTNYNEQFF
TRBV7-3	TRBJ2-1	15	CASSLTFGQDNEQFF
TRBV30	TRBJ2-5	13	CAWSRDKQETQYF
TRBV7-2	TRBJ1-2	13	CASSIDGASGYTF
TRBV12-3/TRBV12-4	TRBJ1-6	14	CASSTGQRNSPLHF
TRBV25-1	TRBJ2-3	15	CASSKTGTSTDTQYF
TRBV30	TRBJ2-2	15	CAWSVLAANTGELFF
TRBV7-8	TRBJ1-5	13	CASSEISNQPQHF
TRBV20-1	TRBJ2-7	15	CSARERPAGVSNRYF
TRBV28	TRBJ2-7	13	CASTGTESYEQYF
TRBV14	TRBJ2-1	14	CASSPQGGGNEQFF
TRBV20-1	TRBJ1-6	15	CSATDWGSVNSPLHF
TRBV12-3/TRBV12-4	TRBJ2-2	15	CASSLGGSITGELFF
TRBV5-1	TRBJ1-2	13	CASSRGDGYGYTF
TRBV24-1	TRBJ2-5	13	CATSDLRKETQYF
TRBV12-3/TRBV12-4	TRBJ2-3	17	CASPPSVAGPGTDTQYF
TRBV20-1	TRBJ2-7	13	CSARAPGSYEQYF
TRBV25-1	TRBJ2-2	13	CASSRTGDGELFF
TRBV7-3	TRBJ2-2	15	CASSQSGGTWGELFF
TRBV30	TRBJ1-3	12	CAWSSQGNTIYF
TRBV7-9	TRBJ2-5	15	CASSLTTGTKETQYF
TRBV19	TRBJ2-7	16	CASTPQYSRSNYEQYF
TRBV20-1	TRBJ1-1	13	CSAKLDRESEAFF
TRBV19	TRBJ2-7	14	CASSMMYSTYEQYF
TRBV5-1	TRBJ2-1	17	CASSLGVRKTGYNEQFF
TRBV27	TRBJ1-2	18	CASSFGGRGLPSNYGYTF
TRBV5-8	TRBJ2-1	16	CASSYLPGQDYNEQFF
TRBV12-3/TRBV12-4	TRBJ2-2	14	CASRVGDTTGELFF
TRBV12-3/TRBV12-4	TRBJ2-2	16	CASSPVLGQRSGELFF
TRBV7-9	TRBJ1-1	13	CASSFRGSTEAFF
TRBV6-2/TRBV6-3	TRBJ2-1	19	CASSYEVVTSGGNYNEQFF
TRBV7-9	TRBJ2-7	15	CASSFDATSGRSEYF
TRBV30	TRBJ2-1	13	CAWRLAGGGEQFF
TRBV20-1	TRBJ1-5	13	CSARKYRDQPQHF